This T cell receptor beta chain comes out of a study of post-analysis software for immune sequencing data. As for the study in general: Included courses were relapsing-remitting and secondary progressive multiple sclerosis; progressive-relapsing multiple sclerosis was also included.

General study points: Comparison of patients with controls showed five TRBV segments more frequent in patients, TRBV5-6, TRBV5-1 and TRBV20-1 among them. Those samples that were prepared in the same batch co-clustered strongly by F measure. Compared with controls, patients showed significantly lower normalized Chao1 diversity.

Germline values: CDR1 SGHNT, CDR2 YENEEA. There are 13 residues in the CDR3. V was clipped by 0 bases and J by 7 bases, with 10 bases between them. Researchers reported that TCR beta cDNA libraries carried unique molecular identifiers. T cells numbering roughly 1 to 10 million yielded cDNA molecules that totaled about 500,000. One entry per CDR3 protein, called by TCRdb with MiXCR from the PCR reads. In the table there are roughly 200,000 distinct CDR3 sequences, roughly 30% of which are singletons. This clonotype was detected only once. What it binds is not known. This chain joins TRBV11-3 and TRBJ2-7; perhaps TRBD1 as D (5 bases). The source material was blood. The TCR sequence derives from a girl aged 2-17 years with multiple sclerosis. CDR3 loop: CASSLDGKGEQYF. In DNA, the CDR3 is TGTGCCAGCAGCTTAGATGGGAAGGGGGAGCAGTACTTC.